The 14 T cell receptor beta chains below were found in one sample sequenced in a study of T cell repertoires in cytomegalovirus infection. MiXCR was run by TCRdb on the reads, yielding one entry per CDR3 protein. The sample yields some 940,000 distinct CDR3 sequences, roughly 30% seen once. No antigen has been identified for these receptors. The input for sequencing was cultured CD8+ T cells from PBMCs, taken from culture after CMV antigen stimulation. These receptors all come from a human donor in good health (CMV status not recorded). Some clones in this sample may be carry-over from other donors' samples.

The V gene is TRBV10-3, the J gene TRBJ2-5; the D gene could be TRBD1 or TRBD2 (5 bases each). V was trimmed by 2 bases and J by 4 bases, leaving 11 bases between them. Germline V gives CDR1 ENHRY, CDR2 SYGVKD. The CDR3 is 14 residues long. CDR3 protein: CAISETKGTETQYF. The CDR3 DNA follows: TGTGCCATCAGTGAGACCAAAGGGACAGAGACCCAGTACTTC.

This clonotype was found many times. The chain employs TRBV7-2 and TRBJ1-2; no clear D. The CDR3 totals 14 residues. In germline, CDR1 is SGHTA, CDR2 FQGNSA. Between the trimmed V and J ends, which lost 1 base and 8 bases, there was a span of 14 bases. DNA of the CDR3: TGTGCCAGCAGCTTAGTGGAGGGTCGAACGGGCTACACCTTC. This sequence encodes CASSLVEGRTGYTF.

The CDR3 DNA reads TGTGCCAGCAGTGAAATCCTCTACGAGCAGTACGTC. Protein: CASSEILYEQYV. This rearrangement joins TRBV2 to TRBJ2-7, with D unclear. Per germline, CDR1 SNHLY and CDR2 FYNNEI. This CDR3 comprises 12 residues. V lost 2 bases, J lost 3 bases, and 5 bases lay in between.

This chain uses TRBV4-3 with TRBJ2-5; TRBD2 might be the D (7 bases). V shed 0 bases and J shed 6 bases, with 17 bases lying between them. This CDR3 is 16 amino acids long. Germline values: CDR1 LGHNA, CDR2 YSLEER. CDR3 amino acids: CASSQDNWGGPKTQYF. The CDR3 DNA reads as TGCGCCAGCAGCCAAGATAACTGGGGGGGCCCCAAGACCCAGTACTTC.

The DNA for the CDR3 is TGTGCCAGCACCTCCACAGGGGCACTCATGAACACTGAAGCTTTCTTT. It translates to CASTSTGALMNTEAFF. V and J are TRBV6-6 and TRBJ1-1; TRBD1 matches at 7 bases. V shed 7 bases and J 0 bases; nucleotides not matched to a gene: 11. This CDR3 is 16 amino acids long. CDR1 is MNHNY and CDR2 is SVGAGI in the germline V gene (reference sequence).

This clonotype has only a few counts. V gene TRBV25-1 combines with J gene TRBJ2-1; weak D call: TRBD2 (6 bases). The CDR3 contains 13 residues. Trimming removed 0 bases from V and 14 bases from J, with 14 bases in between. CDR1 MGHDK and CDR2 SYGVNS come from the germline V gene. The CDR3 is CASSEYREEGEFF. The CDR3 DNA reads as TGTGCCAGCAGTGAATACAGGGAGGAAGGGGAGTTCTTC.

The rearrangement links TRBV4-1 to TRBJ2-1; 8 nucleotides align to TRBD1. This CDR3 spans 14 amino acids. Trimming removed 8 bases from V and 8 bases from J; junction bases left unmatched: 11. The germline V gene encodes CDR1 MGHRA and CDR2 YSYEKL. CDR3 DNA: TGCGCCAGCGGAGACAGGGGTTTCTCTTATGAGCAGTTCTTC. This gives the protein CASGDRGFSYEQFF.

The sample holds a few counts of this clonotype. The rearrangement uses TRBV27 and TRBJ2-7; 10 nucleotides align to TRBD1. The CDR3 sequence is 15 residues long. Trimming cost V 6 bases and J 6 bases; bases outside gene matches: 11. Germline values: CDR1 MNHEY, CDR2 SMNVEV (reference sequence). In DNA, the CDR3 is TGTGCCAGCAGCATAACCGGGACAGGGGTGACCGAGCAGTACTTC. This sequence encodes CASSITGTGVTEQYF.

V is TRBV5-6 and J is TRBJ2-2, with D maybe TRBD2 (7 bases). CDR3 length equals 16 residues. CDR1 is SGHDT and CDR2 is YYEEEE in the germline V gene. Trimming took 0 bases from V and 8 from J, leaving 17 bases between them. The CDR3: CASSLGRGGLTGELFF. CDR3 DNA sequence: TGTGCCAGCAGCTTGGGACGCGGGGGCCTTACTGGGGAGCTGTTTTTT.

This clonotype was observed many times. The chain combines TRBV12-5 with TRBJ1-5, with unresolved D. The length of the CDR3 is 13 residues. V dropped 9 bases and J dropped 2 bases, with 11 bases sitting between them. Germline V gene data show CDR1 as LGHNT and CDR2 as FRNRAP. CDR3 DNA: TGTGCTAGCGGATCTGGGGGCAATCAGCCCCAGCATTTT. Residues: CASGSGGNQPQHF.

This clonotype was recorded a few times. The V call is TRBV9, the J call TRBJ2-1; D not certain. The germline V gene encodes CDR1 SGDLS and CDR2 YYNGEE. This CDR3 spans 18 amino acids. V gave up 0 bases and J gave up 0 bases, with 16 bases separating them. Here the CDR3 DNA reads TGTGCCAGCAGCGTAGGAATAGCAGCCCTGAGCTCCTACAATGAGCAGTTCTTC. Translation gives CASSVGIAALSSYNEQFF.

This clonotype was recorded once. The CDR3 sequence: CSAHDRLDSYNEQFF. The CDR3 region has the DNA TGCAGTGCTCACGACAGACTTGACTCCTACAATGAGCAGTTCTTC. This chain joins TRBV20-1 and TRBJ2-1, with D possibly matching TRBD1 (5 bases). Trimming pared 5 bases from V and 0 bases from J, leaving 14 bases between. The CDR3 runs to 15 residues. Germline CDR1 and CDR2: DFQATT and SNEGSKA (reference sequence).

The CDR3 loop is CASSYAYAQQGVRQPQHF. Here the CDR3 DNA reads TGTGCCAGCAGTTATGCCTATGCCCAACAGGGGGTCCGTCAGCCCCAGCATTTT. This chain joins TRBV6-6 and TRBJ1-5, with TRBD1 identical over 8 bases. J lost 6 bases, V lost 3 bases, and 16 bases had no gene match. This CDR3 region has 18 residues. The V gene's germline CDR1 is MNHNY and CDR2 SVGAGI (reference sequence).

This clonotype was found a few times. The chain couples TRBV12-3 or TRBV12-4 to TRBJ1-1; D might be TRBD1 (6 bases). Trimming cost V 3 bases and J 11 bases, with 13 bases left between them. The CDR3 totals 12 residues. Here the CDR3 reads CASSFDNRVAFF. The CDR3 DNA is TGTGCCAGCAGTTTTGATAACAGGGTGGCTTTCTTT.